These 24 T cell receptor beta chains share one sample of origin, sequenced in a study of shared clonotypes between healthy human individuals (dated by TCRdb to 2020 to 2022). Library method: the immunoSEQ multiplex PCR assay. This immuneACCESS table, as held by TCRdb, lists in-frame sequences with V and J called but not all clones. Of the missing ones, under half trace to an unresolved V gene in checked studies; the others have no known cause. The sample profile shows some 1.5 million clones; around 97% of them were found once. The ten largest clones capture 1% to 1.5% of the sample. Sequences were obtained from naive CD4+ T cells sorted from blood. What this sample's cell subset or site label stands for: CD45RA+ positively selected. These receptors were obtained from a man aged 25-45 years in good health.

The rearrangement links TRBV20-1 to TRBJ2-3; D call uncertain. V lost 4 bases and J lost 6, with 8 bases in between. In germline, CDR1 is DFQATT, CDR2 SNEGSKA (reference sequence). This CDR3 is 11 amino acids long. CDR3 in DNA: TGCAGTGCTACGACCGGGGATACGCAGTATTTT. This gives the protein CSATTGDTQYF.

V usage is TRBV5-1 and J usage is TRBJ1-2; 8 nucleotides line up with TRBD1. Trimming removed 5 bases from V and 5 bases from J; junction bases left unmatched: 8. The germline CDR1 and CDR2 sequences are SGHRS and YFSETQ. CDR3 size: 14 residues. The CDR3 protein is CASRADRATYGYTF. DNA of the CDR3: TGCGCCAGCAGGGCGGACAGGGCCACGTATGGCTACACCTTC. The full variable domain, in which reference TRBV5-1 and TRBJ1-2 provide the parts outside the CDR3, is KAGVTQTPRYLIKTRGQQVTLSCSPISGHRSVSWYQQTPGQGLQFLFEYFSETQRNKGNFPGRFSGRQFSNSRSEMNVSTLELGDSALYLCASRADRATYGYTFGSGTRLTVV.

A remark on this clone: The sample has other DNA sequences that encode this CDR3 too. V and J are TRBV28 and TRBJ2-7; D is unclear. The length of the CDR3 is 11 residues. The germline CDR1 and CDR2 sequences are MDHEN and SYDVKM. The V end lost 4 bases, the J end lost 3 bases, and 4 bases lay between the germline ends. This CDR3 is CASSSFYEQYF. Written as DNA, the CDR3 is TGTGCCAGCAGTTCGTTCTACGAGCAGTACTTC.

This chain joins TRBV6-5 and TRBJ1-3, with unresolved D. Between the trimmed V and J ends, which lost 10 bases and 0 bases, there was a span of 16 bases. CDR3 size: 15 residues. The germline V gene has CDR1 MNHEY and CDR2 SVGAGI. CDR3 protein: CATAEGASSGNTIYF. The CDR3 DNA reads as TGTGCCACGGCTGAAGGAGCCTCCTCTGGAAACACCATATATTTT.

The V call is TRBV5-5, the J call TRBJ2-1, with TRBD1 as a possible D gene (6 bases). The germline V and J ends were trimmed by 5 bases and 4 bases, with 16 bases remaining between them. In germline, CDR1 is SGHKS, CDR2 YYEKEE (reference sequence). The CDR3 has 15 amino acids. Here the CDR3 DNA reads TGTGCCAGCAGTTTACAGGGCGGCTCGTACAATGAGCAGTTCTTC. Amino acids: CASSLQGGSYNEQFF.

The J gene is TRBJ2-1, the V gene TRBV9; 8 bases agree with TRBD2. In germline, CDR1 is SGDLS, CDR2 YYNGEE. V lost 0 bases, J lost 10 bases, and 9 bases stayed unmatched. The CDR3 extends over 15 amino acids. DNA of the CDR3: TGTGCCAGCAGCGTAGCCGGGAGGGACCCCAGGGAGCAGTTCTTC. Translated, it gives CASSVAGRDPREQFF.

This sequence joins TRBV11-2 and TRBJ1-2, with 10 bases that match TRBD1. This CDR3 contains 14 residues. Trimming cost V 5 bases and J 4 bases; bases outside gene matches: 4. CDR1 and CDR2 (germline): SGHAT, FQNNGV. CDR3 in amino acids: CASSPRTGGYGYTF. For the CDR3, the DNA is TGTGCCAGCAGCCCCCGGACAGGGGGCTATGGCTACACCTTC.

The chain links TRBV19 to TRBJ1-4; D remains unclear. This CDR3 spans 15 amino acids. The V gene's germline CDR1 is LNHDA and CDR2 SQIVND (reference sequence). V lost 1 base, J lost 5 bases, and 11 bases lay in between. The CDR3 here is CASSIGARRNEKLFF. The CDR3 region has the DNA TGTGCCAGTAGTATAGGAGCCAGGAGGAATGAAAAACTGTTTTTT.

The rearrangement links TRBV5-1 to TRBJ2-2, with TRBD1 matching over 7 bases. The CDR3 has 14 amino acids. The V and J ends lost 4 bases and 4 bases, in that order; junction bases with no gene match: 4. The germline CDR1 and CDR2 sequences are SGHRS and YFSETQ. CDR3 in amino acids: CASSPQGFTGELFF. DNA for the CDR3: TGCGCCAGCAGCCCACAGGGGTTCACCGGGGAGCTGTTTTTT.

The V call is TRBV28, the J call TRBJ2-7; a weak D match, TRBD1 (6 bases). The CDR3 has 16 residues. V was clipped by 2 bases and J by 3 bases, with 17 bases between them. The germline CDR1 and CDR2 sequences are MDHEN and SYDVKM. The CDR3 DNA reads TGTGCCAGCAGTTTACGAGGGGGACCGAAAAACTACGAGCAGTACTTC. It is translated as CASSLRGGPKNYEQYF.

The chain joins TRBV5-1 to TRBJ2-7; 8 bases match TRBD2. Germline lookup yields CDR1 SGHRS and CDR2 YFSETQ. This CDR3 is built from 15 residues. J was trimmed by 3 bases and V by 4 bases; bases with no gene match: 9. CDR3 DNA sequence: TGCGCCAGCAGCCAGGAAGCGGGAGTTCGCTACGAGCAGTACTTC. Encoded protein: CASSQEAGVRYEQYF.

The chain uses TRBV10-2 and TRBJ2-3, with D unclear. V lost 3 bases and J 2 bases, leaving 12 bases between the germline ends. The CDR3 consists of 15 residues. The germline gives CDR1 WSHSY, CDR2 SAAADI. The CDR3 coding sequence is TGCGCCAGCAGTGATGCATACCCCCCCACAGATACGCAGTATTTT. Translating it yields CASSDAYPPTDTQYF.

CDR3 residues: CASSYRHGGLQPQHF. CDR3 bases: TGTGCCAGCAGCTACCGACACGGGGGTTTGCAGCCCCAGCATTTT. V is TRBV7-2 and J is TRBJ1-5; a possible D gene is TRBD1 (5 bases). Germline V gives CDR1 SGHTA, CDR2 FQGNSA. The CDR3 sequence is 15 residues long. Deletions cut 4 bases from V and 7 bases from J, with 17 bases between. The variable domain in full, completed from reference TRBV7-2 and TRBJ1-5, reads GAGVSQSPSNKVTEKGKDVELRCDPISGHTALYWYRQSLGQGLEFLIYFQGNSAPDKSGLPSDRFSAERTGGSVSTLTIQRTQQEDSAVYLCASSYRHGGLQPQHFGDGTRLSIL.

The chain recombines TRBV2 with TRBJ1-1; D is perhaps TRBD1 (5 bases). Trimming removed 8 bases from V and 10 bases from J, with 23 bases in between. CDR1 SNHLY and CDR2 FYNNEI come from the germline V gene. This CDR3 has 14 residues. The CDR3 bases are TGTGCCAGCCGAACGGGGGAGGATAGAAGTGCAGCTTTCTTT. Encoded protein: CASRTGEDRSAAFF. The full variable domain, in which reference TRBV2 and TRBJ1-1 provide the parts outside the CDR3, is EPEVTQTPSHQVTQMGQEVILRCVPISNHLYFYWYRQILGQKVEFLVSFYNNEISEKSEIFDDQFSVERPDGSNFTLKIRSTKLEDSAMYFCASRTGEDRSAAFFGQGTRLTVV.

In its sample, this clone was seen once. This CDR3 is CASSPRERTGEETQYF. For the CDR3, the DNA is TGTGCCAGCAGCCCACGTGAAAGGACAGGGGAAGAGACCCAGTACTTC. The rearrangement joins TRBV5-4 to TRBJ2-5; 9 bases are shared with TRBD1. CDR1 is SGHNT, CDR2 YYREEE, per germline (reference sequence). The J segment lost 3 bases and the V segment lost 4 bases, leaving 10 bases of the junction unmatched. The CDR3 consists of 16 residues.

The chain has TRBV27 and TRBJ2-7; tentatively, D is TRBD1 or TRBD2 (5 bases each). The CDR3 totals 12 residues. Germline V CDR1 and CDR2: MNHEY, SMNVEV (reference sequence). Deletions cut 5 bases from V and 7 bases from J, with 12 bases between. The CDR3 coding sequence is TGTGCCAGCAGTATCGGGACGCATGAGCAGTACTTC. It specifies CASSIGTHEQYF.

The V call is TRBV29-1, the J call TRBJ2-1, with D perhaps matching TRBD2 (5 bases). Between the trimmed V and J ends, which lost 0 bases and 2 bases, there was a span of 11 bases. Germline V gives CDR1 SQVTM, CDR2 ANQGSEA. The CDR3 consists of 15 residues. CDR3 region: CSVEDARAAYNEQFF. DNA for the CDR3: TGCAGCGTTGAAGATGCGAGGGCCGCCTACAATGAGCAGTTCTTC.

The chain recombines TRBV28 with TRBJ1-4, with D possibly being TRBD1 (5 bases). V was cut by 3 bases and J by 7 bases, with 12 bases left in between. In germline, CDR1 is MDHEN, CDR2 SYDVKM. This CDR3 region has 14 residues. The CDR3 nucleotides read TGTGCCAGCAGTTTGCGGGGGATGGGTGAAAAACTGTTTTTT. This translates into CASSLRGMGEKLFF.

The V and J genes are TRBV29-1 and TRBJ1-1, with D uncertain. Deletions cut 2 bases from V and 6 bases from J, with 13 bases between. CDR3 length: 13 residues. Germline V CDR1 and CDR2: SQVTM, ANQGSEA. CDR3 in amino acids: CSVERRGVPEAFF. In DNA, the CDR3 is TGCAGCGTTGAACGTCGCGGGGTTCCTGAAGCTTTCTTT.

The chain combines TRBV28 with TRBJ1-5; D gene ambiguous. The ends were cut back, 1 base at V and 5 bases at J, with 12 bases in the middle. Germline CDR1 MDHEN, CDR2 SYDVKM. The CDR3 extends over 15 amino acids. Here the CDR3 reads CASSLFVGLDQPQHF. DNA for the CDR3: TGTGCCAGCAGTTTATTTGTCGGCCTGGATCAGCCCCAGCATTTT.

The chain uses TRBV27 and TRBJ2-1; no reliable D call. Germline loops: CDR1 MNHEY, CDR2 SMNVEV (reference sequence). This CDR3 has 13 amino acids. Trimming took 5 bases from V and 6 from J, leaving 11 bases between them. The CDR3, as DNA: TGTGCCAGCAGTCTTCGGGTTTTCAATGAGCAGTTCTTC. Translating gives CASSLRVFNEQFF.

On this clone itself: The same CDR3 also results from other DNA sequences found in this sample. The chain recombines TRBV18 with TRBJ1-5; 9 bases are a match to TRBD1. Germline trimming cut 4 bases from V and 4 bases from J; bases unmatched to any gene: 2. The CDR3 totals 14 residues. Germline loops: CDR1 KGHSH, CDR2 LQKENI. The CDR3 nucleotides are TGTGCCAGCTCACTTGGACAGGGGAATCAGCCCCAGCATTTT. As protein: CASSLGQGNQPQHF.

This chain joins TRBV30 and TRBJ1-2, with D possibly matching TRBD1 (5 bases). Per the germline V gene, CDR1 is GTSNPN and CDR2 is SVGIG (reference sequence). V was clipped by 5 bases and J by 4 bases, with 11 bases between them. This CDR3 region has 12 residues. CDR3 residues: CAWGALPYGYTF. The CDR3 nucleotides read TGTGCCTGGGGGGCTCTACCCTATGGCTACACCTTC. Supplemented by reference TRBV30 and TRBJ1-2, the full variable domain reads SQTIHQWPATLVQPVGSPLSLECTVEGTSNPNLYWYRQAAGRGLQLLFYSVGIGQISSEVPQNLSASRPQDRQFILSSKKLLLSDSGFYLCAWGALPYGYTFGSGTRLTVV.

This rearrangement joins TRBV5-1 to TRBJ2-5, with a tentative D call TRBD1 (6 bases). The V gene's germline CDR1 is SGHRS and CDR2 YFSETQ. The CDR3 contains 16 residues. V lost 4 bases to trimming and J lost 5 bases, with 21 bases between them. In nucleotides, the CDR3 is TGCGCCAGCAGCGAACTTAAGAGGGACATTATTGAGACCCAGTACTTC. It encodes CASSELKRDIIETQYF.